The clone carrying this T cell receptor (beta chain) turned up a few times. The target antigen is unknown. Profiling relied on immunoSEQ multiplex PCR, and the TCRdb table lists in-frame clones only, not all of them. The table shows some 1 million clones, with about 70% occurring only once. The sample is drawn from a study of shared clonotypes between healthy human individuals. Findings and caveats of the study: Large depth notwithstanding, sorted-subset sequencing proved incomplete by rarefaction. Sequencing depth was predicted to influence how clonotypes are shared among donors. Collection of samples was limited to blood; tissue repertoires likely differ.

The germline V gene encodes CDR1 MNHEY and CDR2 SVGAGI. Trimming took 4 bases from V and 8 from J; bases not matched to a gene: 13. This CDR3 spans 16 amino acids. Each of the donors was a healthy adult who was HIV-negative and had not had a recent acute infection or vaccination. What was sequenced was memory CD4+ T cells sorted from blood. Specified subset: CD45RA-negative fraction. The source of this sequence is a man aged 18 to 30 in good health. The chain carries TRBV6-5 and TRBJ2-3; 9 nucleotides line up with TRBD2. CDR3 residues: CASSSLAGAGAGTQYF. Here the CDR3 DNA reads TGTGCCAGCAGTTCTTTAGCGGGGGCCGGAGCGGGTACGCAGTATTTT.